The 29 T cell receptor beta chains listed next were all sequenced from one sample in a study of T-cell reconstitution after alpha-beta-depleted transplantation in children. Unique molecular identifiers were used to barcode this TCRbeta library. MiXCR was run by TCRdb on the PCR reads, yielding one entry per CDR3 protein. The table has about 980,000 distinct CDR3 sequences, about 29% seen once; the top ten hold roughly 27%. Sequencing was performed on PBMCs, mostly from graft donor cells, taken 360 days after TCRalphabeta/CD19-depleted stem cell transplant. The receptor set was obtained from a boy under two years old who had a stem cell transplant for SCID, so the T cells may come from the graft donor.

This clonotype was seen a few times. The genes are TRBV6-2 or TRBV6-3 and TRBJ2-7, with 7 bases fitting TRBD1. Germline values: CDR1 MNHEY, CDR2 SVGEGT. Losses at the gene ends were 11 bases for V and 1 base for J; bases not matched to a gene: 8. The length of the CDR3 is 13 residues. The CDR3 is CAGAQGPSYEQYF. As DNA, the CDR3 is TGTGCCGGGGCACAGGGGCCTTCCTACGAGCAGTACTTC.

V and J are TRBV12-3 or TRBV12-4 and TRBJ1-1; a possible D gene is TRBD1 (6 bases). Trimming removed 3 bases from V and 3 bases from J, with 17 bases in between. The CDR3 length is 16 residues. The CDR3 nucleotides are TGTGCCAGCAGTTTTGGGGCGGGGGCTATGGACACTGAAGCTTTCTTT. This gives the protein CASSFGAGAMDTEAFF.

The chain carries TRBV11-2 and TRBJ2-2; D tentatively reads TRBD1 or TRBD2 (6 bases each). Germline lookup yields CDR1 SGHAT and CDR2 FQNNGV. V shed 1 base and J shed 6 bases, with 21 bases lying between them. This CDR3 comprises 18 residues. CDR3 protein: CASSLVSWGAAASGELFF. Written as DNA, the CDR3 is TGTGCCAGCAGCTTAGTTTCTTGGGGGGCGGCAGCGTCCGGGGAGCTGTTTTTT.

The table lists this clonotype with a count of one. CDR3 in amino acids: CASSQKGLNTEAFF. CDR3 nucleotide sequence: TGTGCCAGCAGCCAAAAGGGGTTGAACACTGAAGCTTTCTTT. The V call is TRBV3-1, the J call TRBJ1-1, with D perhaps TRBD1 (5 bases). Per the germline V gene, CDR1 is LGHDT and CDR2 is YNNKEL (reference sequence). Trimming took 2 bases from V and 0 from J, leaving 7 bases between them. The CDR3 sequence is 14 residues long.

In this sample, this clonotype turned up a few times. The rearrangement joins TRBV7-2 to TRBJ1-2; TRBD1 matches at 7 bases. J gave up 3 bases and V 5 bases, and 6 bases lay outside the gene matches. The CDR3 extends over 14 amino acids. Germline values: CDR1 SGHTA, CDR2 FQGNSA. The CDR3 sequence: CASSEGTEYYGYTF. The DNA of the CDR3 is TGTGCCAGCAGCGAGGGGACAGAATACTATGGCTACACCTTC. The complete variable domain, with remaining parts taken from reference TRBV7-2 and TRBJ1-2, reads GAGVSQSPSNKVTEKGKDVELRCDPISGHTALYWYRQSLGQGLEFLIYFQGNSAPDKSGLPSDRFSAERTGGSVSTLTIQRTQQEDSAVYLCASSEGTEYYGYTFGSGTRLTVV.

V gene TRBV20-1 combines with J gene TRBJ2-7; possibly TRBD2 for D (5 bases). The CDR3 is made up of 13 amino acids. Trimming cost V 0 bases and J 4 bases, with 10 bases left between them. CDR1 is DFQATT and CDR2 is SNEGSKA in the germline V gene (reference sequence). CDR3 nucleotides: TGCAGTGCTAGAGATCCGGGAAAGTACGAGCAGTACTTC. Its translation is CSARDPGKYEQYF.

This chain connects TRBV6-1 to TRBJ1-6, with 7 bases lining up with TRBD1. With 6 bases clipped from V and 11 bases from J, the junction kept 10 bases outside the gene matches. Germline loops: CDR1 MNHNS, CDR2 SASEGT. This CDR3 has 14 amino acids. CDR3 nucleotides: TGTGCCAGCAGGCCACAGGGGAGTGTGGCACCCCTCCACTTT. Protein sequence: CASRPQGSVAPLHF.

V gene TRBV4-2 combines with J gene TRBJ2-2, with TRBD2 matching over 12 bases. The CDR3 spans 18 residues. Germline V gives CDR1 LGHNA, CDR2 YNFKEQ. The trim removed 3 bases at V and 0 bases at J, leaving 5 bases unmatched. The chain's CDR3 is CASSQELAGGPNTGELFF. The CDR3 DNA follows: TGTGCCAGCAGCCAGGAACTAGCGGGGGGCCCGAACACCGGGGAGCTGTTTTTT.

This clonotype was detected a few times. The CDR3: CASSLARTGSGTDTQYF. CDR3 bases: TGCGCCAGCAGCTTGGCGCGGACAGGGTCGGGCACAGATACGCAGTATTTT. The chain has TRBV5-1 and TRBJ2-3; 8 bases align to TRBD1. Germline CDR1 and CDR2: SGHRS and YFSETQ. With 0 bases clipped from V and 1 base from J, the junction kept 7 bases outside the gene matches. This CDR3 contains 17 residues.

This sequence joins TRBV9 and TRBJ2-1; TRBD2 might be the D (6 bases). The CDR3 is 15 amino acids. CDR1 SGDLS and CDR2 YYNGEE come from the germline V gene. V gave up 3 bases and J gave up 7 bases, with 17 bases separating them. DNA for the CDR3: TGTGCCAGCAGCGAGGGACCCCTGAGCGGGAATGAGCAGTTCTTC. It codes for CASSEGPLSGNEQFF.

This clonotype has more than one count but fewer than ten. This chain links TRBV20-1 with TRBJ2-5, with D possibly matching TRBD2 (5 bases). With 0 bases removed from V and 2 bases from J, the gap between germline ends came to 13 bases. There are 15 residues in the CDR3. Germline assignment: CDR1 DFQATT and CDR2 SNEGSKA (reference sequence). The CDR3 DNA follows: TGCAGTGCTAGAGATGGTGCGGGCCCACAAGAGACCCAGTACTTC. It codes for CSARDGAGPQETQYF.

The genes are TRBV5-5 and TRBJ1-1, with D tentatively TRBD1 (6 bases). V lost 4 bases to trimming and J lost 0 bases, with 13 bases between them. The CDR3 runs to 15 residues. CDR1 is SGHKS, CDR2 YYEKEE, per germline (reference sequence). CDR3 DNA: TGTGCCAGCAGCCTGGGGGGGCCGCTGAACACTGAAGCTTTCTTT. This encodes CASSLGGPLNTEAFF.

V and J are TRBV6-1 and TRBJ1-5, with 8 bases lining up with TRBD1. Germline V CDR1 and CDR2: MNHNS, SASEGT. Trimming at V came to 4 bases and at J to 7 bases, leaving 6 bases not matched to a gene. The CDR3 runs 14 residues. In nucleotides, the CDR3 is TGTGCCAGCAGTGCCGAGACAGGGGCCCAGCCCCAGCATTTT. Encoded protein: CASSAETGAQPQHF.

This clonotype was observed a handful of times. The rearrangement uses TRBV4-1 and TRBJ2-5; either TRBD1 or TRBD2 may supply D (6 bases each). Between the trimmed V and J ends, which lost 3 bases and 4 bases, there was a span of 12 bases. The CDR3 length is 14 residues. Germline CDR1 MGHRA, CDR2 YSYEKL. CDR3 protein: CASSQMGGRETQYF. DNA of the CDR3: TGCGCCAGCAGCCAGATGGGGGGCCGAGAGACCCAGTACTTC.

This chain connects TRBV7-8 to TRBJ2-7; no firm D call. Germline lookup yields CDR1 SGHVS and CDR2 FQNEAQ. There are 16 residues in the CDR3. Trimming took off 1 base at V and 2 bases at J, with 15 bases between the two ends. CDR3 DNA: TGTGCCAGCAGCTTAGAGTCGGCCCTGTCCCCCTACGAGCAGTACTTC. It translates to CASSLESALSPYEQYF.

The chain combines TRBV5-1 with TRBJ1-1; the D is unclear. Per germline, CDR1 SGHRS and CDR2 YFSETQ. The CDR3 runs to 15 residues. The ends were cut back, 0 bases at V and 0 bases at J, with 9 bases in the middle. The CDR3 spells CASSLAKAMNTEAFF. As DNA, the CDR3 is TGCGCCAGCAGCTTGGCGAAGGCGATGAACACTGAAGCTTTCTTT. The full variable domain, in which reference TRBV5-1 and TRBJ1-1 provide the parts outside the CDR3, is KAGVTQTPRYLIKTRGQQVTLSCSPISGHRSVSWYQQTPGQGLQFLFEYFSETQRNKGNFPGRFSGRQFSNSRSEMNVSTLELGDSALYLCASSLAKAMNTEAFFGQGTRLTVV.

This clonotype was counted once. The rearrangement joins TRBV5-1 to TRBJ2-7; D remains unclear. The germline V and J ends were trimmed by 0 bases and 3 bases, with 16 bases remaining between them. The CDR3 contains 16 residues. Germline V gives CDR1 SGHRS, CDR2 YFSETQ. The CDR3 is CASSLGVDGRLYEQYF. CDR3 coding DNA: TGCGCCAGCAGCTTGGGAGTGGATGGGCGGCTCTACGAGCAGTACTTC.

A single count supports this clonotype. This chain uses TRBV19 with TRBJ1-5, with TRBD1 matching 8 bases. The CDR3 loop spans 14 amino acids. CDR1 and CDR2 (germline): LNHDA, SQIVND (reference sequence). Unmatched junction bases numbered 8, after V lost 11 bases and J lost 2 bases. The CDR3 loop reads CASDRDGGNQPQHF. CDR3 in DNA: TGTGCCTCGGACAGGGATGGGGGCAATCAGCCCCAGCATTTT.

This clonotype came up a few times. The genes are TRBV15 and TRBJ2-1; the D gene is possibly TRBD1 (6 bases). CDR1 is LNHNV and CDR2 is YYDKDF in the germline V gene (reference sequence). Trimming stripped 1 base from V and 7 bases from J, with 14 bases between. The CDR3 length is 15 residues. CDR3 nucleotides: TGTGCCACCAGCAGAGTGGCAGGGGTAGGGAATGAGCAGTTCTTC. It is translated as CATSRVAGVGNEQFF.

This rearrangement joins TRBV5-6 to TRBJ2-1, with D possibly being TRBD1 or TRBD2 (5 bases each). This CDR3 spans 15 amino acids. Trimming left V 4 bases short and J 0 bases short, with 11 bases between. In germline, CDR1 is SGHDT, CDR2 YYEEEE. CDR3 in DNA: TGTGCCAGCAGCCTGTGGGACGGCTCCTACAATGAGCAGTTCTTC. This codes for CASSLWDGSYNEQFF.

This clonotype has just a few counts. V is TRBV5-1 and J is TRBJ2-2; no clear D. Germline V gene sequence: CDR1 SGHRS, CDR2 YFSETQ. CDR3 length: 13 residues. The V end was cut by 0 bases, the J end by 7 bases, with 7 bases between. The CDR3 reads CASSLEASGELFF. CDR3 nucleotides: TGCGCCAGCAGCTTGGAGGCTAGCGGGGAGCTGTTTTTT. The whole variable domain, remainder taken from reference TRBV5-1 and TRBJ2-2, is KAGVTQTPRYLIKTRGQQVTLSCSPISGHRSVSWYQQTPGQGLQFLFEYFSETQRNKGNFPGRFSGRQFSNSRSEMNVSTLELGDSALYLCASSLEASGELFFGEGSRLTVL.

The chain couples TRBV5-6 to TRBJ1-5; 7 nucleotides line up with TRBD1. The CDR3 contains 14 residues. V lost 3 bases, J lost 5 bases, and 5 bases stayed unmatched. Germline V gene sequence: CDR1 SGHDT, CDR2 YYEEEE. Here the CDR3 reads CASSSGQDYQPQHF. CDR3 nucleotide sequence: TGTGCCAGCAGCTCTGGACAGGATTATCAGCCCCAGCATTTT.

This clonotype was counted a few times. In DNA, the CDR3 is TGCAGTGCCCCCGCCGAAGCGTCCTACGAGCAGTACTTC. Protein sequence: CSAPAEASYEQYF. The rearrangement uses TRBV20-1 and TRBJ2-7, with unresolved D. Between the trimmed V and J ends, which lost 6 bases and 1 base, there was a span of 13 bases. Germline V gene sequence: CDR1 DFQATT, CDR2 SNEGSKA (reference sequence). CDR3 length equals 13 residues.

V is TRBV9 and J is TRBJ2-4; D is uncertain. In germline, CDR1 is SGDLS, CDR2 YYNGEE. The CDR3 is 15 amino acids. V lost 0 bases and J lost 1, with 8 bases in between. The CDR3 DNA follows: TGTGCCAGCAGCGTAGGGAAAGGGGCCAAAAACATTCAGTACTTC. Its protein is CASSVGKGAKNIQYF.

This chain connects TRBV20-1 to TRBJ1-1; no definite D call. Germline V CDR1 and CDR2: DFQATT, SNEGSKA (reference sequence). CDR3 size: 15 residues. Trimming stripped 1 base from V and 0 bases from J, with 12 bases between. The CDR3 region is CSARVTNSMNTEAFF. CDR3 nucleotides: TGCAGTGCTAGAGTGACAAATTCAATGAACACTGAAGCTTTCTTT.

The chain recombines TRBV2 with TRBJ2-3; D remains unclear. The germline V gene encodes CDR1 SNHLY and CDR2 FYNNEI. V lost 8 bases to trimming and J lost 2 bases, with 11 bases between them. The CDR3 runs 13 residues. CDR3 sequence reads: CASLLVHTDTQYF. Here the CDR3 DNA reads TGTGCCAGCCTACTTGTTCACACAGATACGCAGTATTTT.

The gene calls are TRBV5-1 and TRBJ2-7; D call uncertain. The CDR3 is 15 amino acids. The germline V gene has CDR1 SGHRS and CDR2 YFSETQ. Between the trimmed V and J ends, which lost 3 bases and 4 bases, there was a span of 17 bases. The CDR3 region has the DNA TGCGCCAGCAGCTCCTTTCCTCCTGATATATACGAGCAGTACTTC. It specifies CASSSFPPDIYEQYF.

The gene calls are TRBV5-1 and TRBJ2-5; a possible D gene is TRBD1 (6 bases). Germline V gene lookup returns CDR1 SGHRS and CDR2 YFSETQ. The CDR3 consists of 15 residues. V was clipped by 4 bases and J by 5 bases, with 18 bases between them. CDR3 amino acids: CASSGTTVRVETQYF. The DNA of the CDR3 is TGCGCCAGCAGCGGGACAACCGTGAGGGTGGAGACCCAGTACTTC. The full variable domain, in which reference TRBV5-1 and TRBJ2-5 provide the parts outside the CDR3, is KAGVTQTPRYLIKTRGQQVTLSCSPISGHRSVSWYQQTPGQGLQFLFEYFSETQRNKGNFPGRFSGRQFSNSRSEMNVSTLELGDSALYLCASSGTTVRVETQYFGPGTRLLVL.

The sample holds a few counts of this clonotype. The chain recombines TRBV12-3 or TRBV12-4 with TRBJ2-3; 7 bases match TRBD1. The CDR3 runs to 16 residues. The J segment lost 0 bases and the V segment lost 2 bases, leaving 5 bases of the junction unmatched. CDR3: CASSLRSDRSTDTQYF. The CDR3 coding sequence is TGTGCCAGCAGTTTAAGGTCGGACAGGAGCACAGATACGCAGTATTTT.